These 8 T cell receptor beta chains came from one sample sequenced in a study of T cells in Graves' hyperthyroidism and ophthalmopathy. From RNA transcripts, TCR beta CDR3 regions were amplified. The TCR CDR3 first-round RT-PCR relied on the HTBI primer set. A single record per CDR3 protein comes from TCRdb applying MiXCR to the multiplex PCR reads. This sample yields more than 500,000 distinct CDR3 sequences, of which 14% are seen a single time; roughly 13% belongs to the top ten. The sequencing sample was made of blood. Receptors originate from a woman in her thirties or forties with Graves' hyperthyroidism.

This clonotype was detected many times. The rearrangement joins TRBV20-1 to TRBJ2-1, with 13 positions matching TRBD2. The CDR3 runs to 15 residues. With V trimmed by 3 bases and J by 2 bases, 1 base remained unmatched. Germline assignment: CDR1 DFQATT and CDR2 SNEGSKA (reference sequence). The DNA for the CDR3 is TGCAGTGCTAGCGGACTAGCGGGAGCCTACAATGAGCAGTTCTTC. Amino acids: CSASGLAGAYNEQFF.

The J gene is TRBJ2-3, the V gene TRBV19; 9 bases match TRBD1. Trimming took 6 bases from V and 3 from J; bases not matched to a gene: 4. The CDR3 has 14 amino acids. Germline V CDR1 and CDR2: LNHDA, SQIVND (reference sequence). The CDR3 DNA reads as TGTGCCAGTAGAGGACAGGGGCGTACAGATACGCAGTATTTT. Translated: CASRGQGRTDTQYF.

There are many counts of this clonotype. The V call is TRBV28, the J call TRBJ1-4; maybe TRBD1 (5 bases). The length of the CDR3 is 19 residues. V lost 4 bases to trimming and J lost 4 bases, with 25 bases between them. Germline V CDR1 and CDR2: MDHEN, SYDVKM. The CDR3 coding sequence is TGTGCCAGCAGTTCCCCCGCCGGGGCGGGCCAAGGGCTTAATGAAAAACTGTTTTTT. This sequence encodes CASSSPAGAGQGLNEKLFF.

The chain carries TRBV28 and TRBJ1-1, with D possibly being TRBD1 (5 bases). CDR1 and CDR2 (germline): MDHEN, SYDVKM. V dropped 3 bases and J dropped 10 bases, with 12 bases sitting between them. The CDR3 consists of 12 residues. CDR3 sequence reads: CASSLATGGAFF. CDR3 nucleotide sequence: TGTGCCAGCAGTTTGGCGACGGGGGGAGCTTTCTTT.

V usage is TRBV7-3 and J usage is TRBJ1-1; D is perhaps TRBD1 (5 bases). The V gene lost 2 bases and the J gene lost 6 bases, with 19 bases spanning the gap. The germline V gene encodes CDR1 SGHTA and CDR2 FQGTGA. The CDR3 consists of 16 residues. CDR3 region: CASSLGPGTIDSEAFF. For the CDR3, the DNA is TGTGCCAGCAGCTTAGGCCCTGGGACGATAGATTCTGAAGCTTTCTTT.

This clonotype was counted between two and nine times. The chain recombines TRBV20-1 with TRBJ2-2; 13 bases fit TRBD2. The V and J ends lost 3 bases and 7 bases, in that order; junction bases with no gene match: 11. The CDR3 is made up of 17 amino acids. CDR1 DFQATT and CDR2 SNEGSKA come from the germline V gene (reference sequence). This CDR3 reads CSASWGLAGLGHGELFF. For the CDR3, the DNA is TGCAGTGCTAGTTGGGGACTAGCGGGATTAGGGCACGGGGAGCTGTTTTTT.

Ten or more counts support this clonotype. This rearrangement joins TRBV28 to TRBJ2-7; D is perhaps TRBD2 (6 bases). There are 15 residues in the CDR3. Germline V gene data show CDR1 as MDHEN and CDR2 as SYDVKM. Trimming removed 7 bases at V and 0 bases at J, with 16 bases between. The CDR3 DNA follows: TGTGCCAGCATCCCGGCGCTAGCGAGCTCCTACGAGCAGTACTTC. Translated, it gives CASIPALASSYEQYF.

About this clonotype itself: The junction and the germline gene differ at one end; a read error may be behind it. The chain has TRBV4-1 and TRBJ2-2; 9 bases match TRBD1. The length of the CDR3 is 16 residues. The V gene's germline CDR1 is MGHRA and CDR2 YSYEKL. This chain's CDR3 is CASSQPGQGYTGELSF. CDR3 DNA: TGCGCCAGCAGCCAGCCGGGACAGGGTTACACCGGGGAGCTGTCTTTT.